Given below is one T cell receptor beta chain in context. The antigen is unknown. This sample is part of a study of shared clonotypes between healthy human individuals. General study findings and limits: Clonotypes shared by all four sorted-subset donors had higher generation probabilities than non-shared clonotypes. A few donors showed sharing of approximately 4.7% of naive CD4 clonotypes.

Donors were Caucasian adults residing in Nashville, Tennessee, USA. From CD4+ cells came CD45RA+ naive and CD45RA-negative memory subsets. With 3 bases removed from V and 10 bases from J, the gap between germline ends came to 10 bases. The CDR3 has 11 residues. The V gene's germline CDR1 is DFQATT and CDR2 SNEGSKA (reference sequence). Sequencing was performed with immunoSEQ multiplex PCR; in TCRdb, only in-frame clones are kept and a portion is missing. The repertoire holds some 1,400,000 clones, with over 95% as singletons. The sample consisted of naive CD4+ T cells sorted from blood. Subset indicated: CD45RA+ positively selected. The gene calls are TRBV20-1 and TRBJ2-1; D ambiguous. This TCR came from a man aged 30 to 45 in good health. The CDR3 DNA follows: TGCAGTGCTAGTAGTCCGCCGGAGCAGTTCTTC. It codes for CSASSPPEQFF.